Each of the 8 T cell receptor beta chains below was sequenced from the same sample in a study of identical twins. TCRdb passed the 5' RACE reads through MiXCR, listing each CDR3 protein once. The sample consists of hundreds of thousands of distinct CDR3 sequences, approximately 6% of them appearing once. The sample was naive T cells sorted from blood. Receptors were obtained from a young man in good health.

This clonotype was recorded many times. V and J are TRBV5-1 and TRBJ2-1, with TRBD2 as a possible D gene (6 bases). Germline V gene sequence: CDR1 SGHRS, CDR2 YFSETQ. The CDR3 is 13 amino acids. Trimming left V 4 bases short and J 10 bases short, with 15 bases between. CDR3 nucleotides: TGCGCCAGCAGCGAAGAACGGGGGTTGGAGCAGTTCTTC. Protein sequence: CASSEERGLEQFF.

This clonotype has at least ten counts. The rearrangement links TRBV12-3 or TRBV12-4 to TRBJ1-4; D remains ambiguous. With 6 bases removed from V and 5 bases from J, the gap between germline ends came to 4 bases. The CDR3 runs 11 residues. CDR3 coding DNA: TGTGCCAGCAGCGCAAATGAAAAACTGTTTTTT. This gives the protein CASSANEKLFF.

The chain combines TRBV7-2 with TRBJ2-7; TRBD2 might be the D (5 bases). Germline V gene data show CDR1 as SGHTA and CDR2 as FQGNSA. V was pared by 0 bases and J by 3 bases, with 6 bases between. This CDR3 has 13 amino acids. CDR3 DNA sequence: TGTGCCAGCAGCTTAGCGGAGGACTACGAGCAGTACTTC. Protein product: CASSLAEDYEQYF.

The chain recombines TRBV6-5 with TRBJ2-1, with no clear D. Germline CDR1 reads MNHEY; CDR2 reads SVGAGI. Trimming took 0 bases from V and 4 from J, leaving 10 bases between them. This CDR3 is 15 amino acids long. The CDR3 region is CASSYSPVSYNEQFF. DNA for the CDR3: TGTGCCAGCAGTTACTCCCCAGTCTCGTACAATGAGCAGTTCTTC.

This clonotype was observed many times. The chain employs TRBV29-1 and TRBJ2-1, with 7 bases aligning to TRBD2. Trimming at V came to 3 bases and at J to 4 bases, leaving 6 bases not matched to a gene. The CDR3 length is 14 residues. Germline V gene sequence: CDR1 SQVTM, CDR2 ANQGSEA. The CDR3 DNA sequence: TGCAGCGTTGAGGGAGGGGATCGGTACAATGAGCAGTTCTTC. Its protein product is CSVEGGDRYNEQFF.

The chain uses TRBV7-2 and TRBJ1-1; D gene unclear. The CDR3 is 13 amino acids. Germline CDR1 and CDR2: SGHTA and FQGNSA. V gave up 7 bases and J gave up 5 bases, with 14 bases separating them. The DNA for the CDR3 is TGTGCCAGCACCCCGGTGGGCGGGACTGAAGCTTTCTTT. Its translation: CASTPVGGTEAFF.

Only a few counts were recorded for this clonotype. The chain couples TRBV28 to TRBJ2-2; weak D call: TRBD1 (5 bases). Trimming removed 6 bases at V and 6 bases at J, with 14 bases between. Germline-derived CDR1 and CDR2 are MDHEN and SYDVKM. This CDR3 has 14 amino acids. Written as DNA, the CDR3 is TGTGCCAGCAGCCCCCCGCAGGGCCCCGGGGAGCTGTTTTTT. Translating it yields CASSPPQGPGELFF. The whole variable domain, remainder taken from reference TRBV28 and TRBJ2-2, is DVKVTQSSRYLVKRTGEKVFLECVQDMDHENMFWYRQDPGLGLRLIYFSYDVKMKEKGDIPEGYSVSREKKERFSLILESASTNQTSMYLCASSPPQGPGELFFGEGSRLTVL.

The sample holds a few counts of this clonotype. The V gene is TRBV9, the J gene TRBJ2-2, with TRBD2 matching 7 bases. The V segment lost 3 bases and the J segment 4 bases; nucleotides outside the gene matches: 3. Germline V gene data show CDR1 as SGDLS and CDR2 as YYNGEE. The CDR3 consists of 14 residues. This CDR3 reads CASSAGGVTGELFF. The CDR3 DNA reads as TGTGCCAGCAGCGCGGGAGGCGTCACCGGGGAGCTGTTTTTT.